What follows is one TCR beta chain and its context. Its matching antigen is unknown. This entry belongs to a study of cytomegalovirus exposure and HLA in healthy donors. Study-level information: Unique TCRs numbering approximately 80 million, obtained from HLA-typed donors, made up an early data release. Falling in the Caucasian-associated ancestry cluster were roughly 80% of under 500 genotyped donors. Overall study results and limits: A later analysis found common viral pathogens apparently linked to several of the most significant clusters.

Germline loops: CDR1 SGHNT, CDR2 YYREEE (reference sequence). The CDR3 covers 13 residues. The ends lost 1 base at V and 8 bases at J; junction bases unmatched: 5. PCR primers comprised 60 Vbeta and 13 Jbeta primers. Only in-frame clones appear in the TCRdb table, and some are missing; sequencing was by immunoSEQ multiplex PCR. The table records over 100,000 clones, 66% of them present only once. The chain has TRBV5-4 and TRBJ1-2, with 7 bases matching TRBD1. The source is a man younger than 30 in good health and CMV-seronegative. The sample taken for sequencing was PBMCs. The chain's CDR3 is CASSLRQGDGYTF. CDR3 coding DNA: TGTGCCAGCAGCTTGAGACAGGGCGACGGCTACACCTTC.